This T cell receptor beta chain came from a study of T cells in Graves' hyperthyroidism and ophthalmopathy. TCR beta CDR3 region amplification was performed from RNA transcripts. During a first-round RT-PCR of the TCR CDR3, the HTBI primer set was used. In TCRdb, the multiplex PCR reads were re-called with MiXCR into one record per CDR3 protein. The sample consists of about 180,000 distinct CDR3 sequences, approximately 9% of them appearing once. At least ten counts were recorded for this clonotype. The CDR3 extends over 14 amino acids. CDR1 is MNHEY and CDR2 is SMNVEV in the germline V gene (reference sequence). Trimming left V 3 bases short and J 1 base short, with 9 bases between.

This sequence was found in a woman between 18 and 30 years old with Graves' hyperthyroidism that later progressed to Graves' ophthalmopathy. J is TRBJ1-1 and V is TRBV27; D unclear. The sample taken for sequencing was blood. CDR3: CASSFRRTNTEAFF. In DNA, the CDR3 is TGTGCCAGCAGTTTTAGGCGGACGAACACTGAAGCTTTCTTT.